This T cell receptor beta chain was recorded in a study of T cell clones after liver transplantation. The V segment lost 4 bases and the J segment 1 base; nucleotides outside the gene matches: 7. The germline V gene has CDR1 SGHRS and CDR2 YFSETQ. The CDR3 is 16 amino acids. TCRdb's table, derived via immunoSEQ multiplex PCR, lists solely in-frame clones and lacks some. Of around 97,000 clones in the sample, under 90% were seen once. This sequence joins TRBV5-1 and TRBJ2-3; 9 positions agree with TRBD2. The sequence was collected from a human patient who received a liver transplant. Part of the T cell pool may stem from the graft donor. This specimen was CD4+ T cells from blood, taken around 50 months after liver transplant. The CDR3 sequence: CASSALAGSGTDTQYF. The CDR3 region has the DNA TGCGCCAGCAGCGCTCTAGCGGGATCGGGCACAGATACGCAGTATTTT.